Below are 28 T cell receptor beta chains sequenced from a single sample in a study of patients and donors after allogeneic stem cell transplantation. TCRdb reanalysed the RT-PCR reads using MiXCR and keeps one entry per CDR3 protein. The repertoire includes 800,000 to 1,000,000 distinct CDR3 sequences, about a sixth of them detected once, and 6% sits in the top ten. The sample taken for sequencing was blood, either unsorted or a sorted T cell fraction (not recorded which). The receptors here all came from a human donor who was either an allogeneic HSCT recipient or a stem cell or donor lymphocyte infusion donor (not recorded which). It is not recorded whose cells these are; they may come from a transplant donor.

The chain is built from TRBV20-1 and TRBJ2-7; 8 bases align to TRBD1. The length of the CDR3 is 16 residues. Per the germline V gene, CDR1 is DFQATT and CDR2 is SNEGSKA (reference sequence). V trimming: 1 base; J trimming: 3 bases; junction bases outside the gene matches: 11. The CDR3 region is CSARAPSDRGFYEQYF. CDR3 DNA: TGCAGTGCTAGAGCCCCCTCAGACAGGGGTTTCTACGAGCAGTACTTC.

V gene TRBV6-5 combines with J gene TRBJ1-3, with 7 bases fitting TRBD1. The V gene end was trimmed by 0 bases and the J gene end by 0 bases; junction bases not matched to a gene: 8. The germline CDR1 and CDR2 sequences are MNHEY and SVGAGI. CDR3 length: 18 amino acids. CDR3 in amino acids: CASSYSALGTDSGNTIYF. The DNA for the CDR3 is TGTGCCAGCAGTTACTCCGCTCTGGGGACAGACTCTGGAAACACCATATATTTT.

The V call is TRBV10-3, the J call TRBJ2-7; D tentatively reads TRBD1 or TRBD2 (7 bases each). Germline V gene sequence: CDR1 ENHRY, CDR2 SYGVKD. The V gene lost 10 bases and the J gene lost 2 bases, with 15 bases spanning the gap. There are 13 residues in the CDR3. The CDR3 is CASQRDRAYEQYF. The CDR3 coding sequence is TGTGCCAGTCAGCGGGACAGAGCCTACGAGCAGTACTTC.

The chain links TRBV15 to TRBJ2-7; TRBD2 might be the D (6 bases). CDR1 and CDR2 (germline): LNHNV, YYDKDF (reference sequence). This CDR3 spans 15 amino acids. The ends were cut back, 3 bases at V and 8 bases at J, with 20 bases in the middle. The CDR3 DNA sequence: TGTGCCACCAGCAGTCGTGTTAGCGGAGCTACGAAGCAGTACTTC. This sequence encodes CATSSRVSGATKQYF.

The chain's CDR3 is CSARDPLRGLMNTEAFF. Here the CDR3 DNA reads TGCAGTGCTAGAGACCCTTTAAGGGGACTCATGAACACTGAAGCTTTCTTT. This rearrangement joins TRBV20-1 to TRBJ1-1; D perhaps matches TRBD1 (5 bases). V was cut by 0 bases and J by 0 bases, with 17 bases left in between. Germline CDR1 is DFQATT and CDR2 is SNEGSKA (reference sequence). CDR3 length: 17 amino acids.

This chain links TRBV12-3 or TRBV12-4 with TRBJ2-4; D perhaps matches TRBD1 (6 bases). Trimming removed 7 bases from V and 1 base from J, with 14 bases in between. The CDR3 length is 15 residues. The CDR3 region has the DNA TGTGCCAGCACCATGGGACACCTCGCCAAAAACATTCAGTACTTC. It specifies CASTMGHLAKNIQYF.

This chain links TRBV12-3 or TRBV12-4 with TRBJ2-4; unclear D gene. This CDR3 is built from 15 residues. V was trimmed by 2 bases and J by 0 bases, leaving 8 bases between them. In nucleotides, the CDR3 is TGTGCCAGCAGTTTATTTTCGGTAGCCAAAAACATTCAGTACTTC. Its protein is CASSLFSVAKNIQYF.

The CDR3 spells CASNPGRGGEQYF. DNA for the CDR3: TGTGCCAGCAACCCCGGGAGGGGAGGCGAGCAGTACTTC. The gene calls are TRBV2 and TRBJ2-7, with 8 bases that match TRBD2. The ends lost 7 bases at V and 6 bases at J; junction bases unmatched: 8. This CDR3 is built from 13 residues. Germline lookup yields CDR1 SNHLY and CDR2 FYNNEI.

The table lists this clonotype with a count of one. The rearrangement uses TRBV9 and TRBJ2-5; tentative D call: TRBD2 (7 bases). CDR1 and CDR2 (germline): SGDLS, YYNGEE. Trimming removed 4 bases at V and 1 base at J, with 20 bases between. The CDR3 has 17 residues. This CDR3 is CASSPTLSRGAQETQYF. CDR3 bases: TGTGCCAGCAGCCCTACCCTTTCCCGGGGGGCCCAAGAGACCCAGTACTTC.

V gene TRBV9 combines with J gene TRBJ2-3, with 9 positions matching TRBD2. V lost 4 bases, J lost 3 bases, and 9 bases stayed unmatched. CDR3 length: 16 residues. Germline V gives CDR1 SGDLS, CDR2 YYNGEE. The CDR3: CASSSSGGGATDTQYF. The CDR3 DNA reads TGTGCCAGCAGCTCCTCGGGCGGGGGGGCAACAGATACGCAGTATTTT.

This clonotype showed up just a few times. CDR3 loop: CASSLSSGLAGGYLAKNIQYF. CDR3 nucleotides: TGTGCCAGCAGCTTAAGTTCTGGGCTAGCGGGGGGGTACCTAGCCAAAAACATTCAGTACTTC. The chain recombines TRBV7-3 with TRBJ2-4; TRBD2 agrees at 12 bases. The CDR3 spans 21 residues. With 1 base clipped from V and 0 bases from J, the junction kept 13 bases outside the gene matches. CDR1 is SGHTA and CDR2 is FQGTGA in the germline V gene.

V gene TRBV6-2 or TRBV6-3 combines with J gene TRBJ2-7, with D perhaps TRBD2 (5 bases). Germline CDR1 and CDR2: MNHEY and SVGEGT. CDR3 size: 12 residues. Trimming removed 5 bases at V and 6 bases at J, with 11 bases between. The CDR3 sequence is CASSGWRLEQYF. The CDR3 coding sequence is TGTGCCAGCAGTGGCTGGAGGCTCGAGCAGTACTTC.

This clonotype appeared a few times. This chain uses TRBV12-3 or TRBV12-4 with TRBJ2-3; no firm D call. V lost 1 base to trimming and J lost 6 bases, with 8 bases between them. This CDR3 has 13 residues. CDR3 coding DNA: TGTGCCAGCAGTTTAGGGCAGGAGGATACGCAGTATTTT. Encoded protein: CASSLGQEDTQYF.

This clonotype was found a few times. The chain has TRBV6-5 and TRBJ2-2; D is possibly TRBD1 (5 bases). V was trimmed by 4 bases and J by 7 bases, leaving 7 bases between them. The CDR3 length is 12 residues. Germline CDR1 reads MNHEY; CDR2 reads SVGAGI. The CDR3 region is CASSFQGGELFF. For the CDR3, the DNA is TGTGCCAGCAGTTTTCAGGGCGGGGAGCTGTTTTTT.

This clonotype was picked up a small number of times. CDR3 coding DNA: TGTGCCAGCAGCCGAACCCTAGGGGGCGAGCAGTACTTC. It translates to CASSRTLGGEQYF. This sequence joins TRBV4-2 and TRBJ2-7; a possible D gene is TRBD1 (6 bases). CDR1 is LGHNA, CDR2 YNFKEQ, per germline. This CDR3 comprises 13 residues. The ends were cut back, 4 bases at V and 6 bases at J, with 13 bases in the middle.

This chain joins TRBV6-1 and TRBJ1-6; D uncertain. The V gene's germline CDR1 is MNHNS and CDR2 SASEGT. Trimming pared 4 bases from V and 7 bases from J, leaving 11 bases between. The CDR3 spans 14 residues. The CDR3, as DNA: TGTGCCAGCAGTGGTGAGGACTGGAATTCACCCCTCCACTTT. The encoded protein is CASSGEDWNSPLHF.

This clonotype was counted between two and nine times. The chain recombines TRBV20-1 with TRBJ1-5; no definite D call. V shed 6 bases and J shed 2 bases, with 20 bases lying between them. The CDR3 totals 16 residues. Germline V gives CDR1 DFQATT, CDR2 SNEGSKA (reference sequence). The chain's CDR3 is CSAVRRSARGNQPQHF. CDR3 nucleotides: TGCAGTGCCGTCCGACGTTCCGCGAGGGGCAATCAGCCCCAGCATTTT.

In this sample, this clonotype turned up a few times. V usage is TRBV7-9 and J usage is TRBJ2-7; D possibly corresponds to TRBD2 (6 bases). The germline V and J ends were trimmed by 2 bases and 1 base, with 12 bases remaining between them. Germline assignment: CDR1 SEHNR and CDR2 FQNEAQ (reference sequence). This CDR3 region has 15 residues. For the CDR3, the DNA is TGTGCCAGCAGCTTAAAGGTGGGGACTTCCTACGAGCAGTACTTC. Translating gives CASSLKVGTSYEQYF.

The chain links TRBV2 to TRBJ2-1; D gene unclear. The CDR3 runs to 12 residues. V shed 11 bases and J shed 5 bases, with 13 bases lying between them. Germline CDR1 is SNHLY and CDR2 is FYNNEI. DNA for the CDR3: TGTGCCCCTAGGTGGCGGAACAATGAGCAGTTCTTC. Translation gives CAPRWRNNEQFF.

This clonotype was seen repeatedly, ten times or more. The chain joins TRBV10-3 to TRBJ2-2; tentatively, D is TRBD2 (6 bases). The CDR3 is made up of 15 amino acids. Trimming stripped 1 base from V and 2 bases from J, with 8 bases between. CDR1 and CDR2 from the germline V gene are ENHRY and SYGVKD. CDR3 nucleotide sequence: TGTGCCATCAGTGAGTGGGACTTAAACACCGGGGAGCTGTTTTTT. This encodes CAISEWDLNTGELFF.

The rearrangement joins TRBV18 to TRBJ2-7, with TRBD1 as a possible D gene (6 bases). The CDR3 totals 14 residues. V was shortened by 6 bases and J by 3 bases, with 15 bases between the two germline ends. The germline V gene encodes CDR1 KGHSH and CDR2 LQKENI. CDR3 sequence (DNA): TGTGCCAGCTCGCCAGACAGGAGCCACTACGAGCAGTACTTC. Protein: CASSPDRSHYEQYF.

This chain joins TRBV7-9 and TRBJ2-1, with D perhaps TRBD1 or TRBD2 (5 bases each). The CDR3 contains 12 residues. V lost 11 bases and J 6 bases, leaving 14 bases between the germline ends. From germline, CDR1 is SEHNR and CDR2 FQNEAQ (reference sequence). This CDR3 is CAPRDPLNEQFF. The CDR3 DNA is TGTGCCCCCCGGGACCCACTCAATGAGCAGTTCTTC.

The chain uses TRBV27 and TRBJ2-1, with TRBD1 matching 10 bases. Germline CDR1 MNHEY, CDR2 SMNVEV (reference sequence). The CDR3 runs to 15 residues. V lost 5 bases, J lost 7 bases, and 8 bases stayed unmatched. CDR3 amino acids: CASSPWDRGGNEQFF. The CDR3 bases are TGTGCCAGCAGTCCGTGGGACAGGGGAGGGAATGAGCAGTTCTTC.

This clonotype was recorded a few times. This CDR3 is CSARDPGWNRENLGIQYF. The CDR3 nucleotides are TGCAGTGCTAGAGACCCTGGATGGAACAGGGAGAACTTAGGCATTCAGTACTTC. The chain employs TRBV20-1 and TRBJ2-4; weak D call: TRBD1 (6 bases). This CDR3 is built from 18 residues. Trimming stripped 0 bases from V and 9 bases from J, with 27 bases between. Germline CDR1 DFQATT, CDR2 SNEGSKA (reference sequence).

Only a few counts were recorded for this clonotype. This sequence joins TRBV21-1 and TRBJ2-3. TRBV21-1 is a documented pseudogene. The CDR3 extends over 13 amino acids. The CDR3 DNA is TGTGCCAGCAGCAAAGTACTCTCCGATACGCAGTATTTT. Translated, it gives CASSKVLSDTQYF.

The gene calls are TRBV18 and TRBJ2-3, with D perhaps matching TRBD1 (7 bases). The CDR3 contains 20 residues. Trimming removed 2 bases from V and 2 bases from J, with 26 bases in between. Per the germline V gene, CDR1 is KGHSH and CDR2 is LQKENI. The CDR3 DNA sequence: TGTGCCAGCTCACCAATCTCCGTGCCGTCAGGGGGACTTTTCACAGATACGCAGTATTTT. Translation: CASSPISVPSGGLFTDTQYF.

This clonotype was observed a handful of times. This chain links TRBV6-6 with TRBJ2-7; D gene uncertain. Germline V gives CDR1 MNHNY, CDR2 SVGAGI (reference sequence). The CDR3 spans 13 residues. Trimming removed 2 bases at V and 12 bases at J, with 17 bases between. CDR3: CASSYEIVPGPYF. CDR3 in DNA: TGTGCCAGCAGTTACGAAATTGTCCCGGGTCCGTACTTC.

In regard to this clonotype: A much larger clone sits a single nucleotide away, making a read error possible. V gene TRBV4-1 combines with J gene TRBJ2-7, with 10 bases matching TRBD2. CDR3 size: 17 residues. CDR1 and CDR2 (germline): MGHRA, YSYEKL. The CDR3 DNA follows: TGCGCCAGCAGCCACCGCCATCTAGCGGGAGATTCCTACCAGCAGTACTTC. Its protein is CASSHRHLAGDSYQQYF.